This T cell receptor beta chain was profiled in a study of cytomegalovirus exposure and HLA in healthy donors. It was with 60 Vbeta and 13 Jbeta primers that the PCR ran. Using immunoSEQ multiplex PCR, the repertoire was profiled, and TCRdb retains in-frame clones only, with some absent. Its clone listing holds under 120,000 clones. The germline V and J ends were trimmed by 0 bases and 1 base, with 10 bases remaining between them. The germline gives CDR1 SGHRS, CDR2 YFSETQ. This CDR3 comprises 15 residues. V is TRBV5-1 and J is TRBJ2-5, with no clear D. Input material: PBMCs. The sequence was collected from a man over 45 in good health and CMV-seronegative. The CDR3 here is CASSLVARLQETQYF. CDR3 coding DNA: TGCGCCAGCAGCTTGGTGGCACGACTCCAAGAGACCCAGTACTTC. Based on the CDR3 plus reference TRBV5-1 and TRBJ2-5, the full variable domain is KAGVTQTPRYLIKTRGQQVTLSCSPISGHRSVSWYQQTPGQGLQFLFEYFSETQRNKGNFPGRFSGRQFSNSRSEMNVSTLELGDSALYLCASSLVARLQETQYFGPGTRLLVL.